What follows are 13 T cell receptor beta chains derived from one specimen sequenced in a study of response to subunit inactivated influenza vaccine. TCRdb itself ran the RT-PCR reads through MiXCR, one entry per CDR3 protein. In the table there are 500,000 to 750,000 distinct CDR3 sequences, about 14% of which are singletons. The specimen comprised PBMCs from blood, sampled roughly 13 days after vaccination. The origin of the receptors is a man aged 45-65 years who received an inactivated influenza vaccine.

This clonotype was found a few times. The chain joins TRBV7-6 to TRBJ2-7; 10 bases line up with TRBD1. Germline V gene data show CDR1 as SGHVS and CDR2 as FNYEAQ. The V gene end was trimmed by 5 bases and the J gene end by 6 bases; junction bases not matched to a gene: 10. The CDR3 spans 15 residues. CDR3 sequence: CASSTSGQGFREQYF. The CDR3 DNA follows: TGTGCCAGCAGCACCTCGGGACAGGGGTTTCGCGAGCAGTACTTC.

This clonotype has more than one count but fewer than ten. In nucleotides, the CDR3 is TGTGCCAGCAGATCTGGACAGGGGGGCCAGCCCCAGCATTTT. It encodes CASRSGQGGQPQHF. V gene TRBV12-3 or TRBV12-4 combines with J gene TRBJ1-5; 10 bases agree with TRBD1. V gave up 6 bases and J gave up 7 bases; unmatched junction bases: 6. This CDR3 contains 14 residues.

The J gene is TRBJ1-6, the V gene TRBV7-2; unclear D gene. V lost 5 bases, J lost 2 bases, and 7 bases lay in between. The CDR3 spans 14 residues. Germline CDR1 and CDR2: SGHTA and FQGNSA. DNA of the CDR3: TGTGCCAGCAGCCCCGGCACCTATAATTCACCCCTCCACTTT. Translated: CASSPGTYNSPLHF.

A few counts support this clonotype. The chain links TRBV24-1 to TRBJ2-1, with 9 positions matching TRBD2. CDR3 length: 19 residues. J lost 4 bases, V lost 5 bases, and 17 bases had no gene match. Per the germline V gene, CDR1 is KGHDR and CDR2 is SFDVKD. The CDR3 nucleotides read TGTGCCACCAGTGCCGCTGGGGTCCTAGCGGGGCCCTCTTACAATGAGCAGTTCTTC. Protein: CATSAAGVLAGPSYNEQFF.

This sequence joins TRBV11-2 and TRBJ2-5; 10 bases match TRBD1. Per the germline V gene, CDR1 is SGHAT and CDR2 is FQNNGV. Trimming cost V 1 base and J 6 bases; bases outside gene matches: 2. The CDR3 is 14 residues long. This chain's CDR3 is CASSLGGQGKTQYF. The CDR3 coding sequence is TGTGCCAGCAGCTTAGGGGGACAGGGGAAGACCCAGTACTTC. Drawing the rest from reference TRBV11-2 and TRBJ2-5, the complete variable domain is EAGVAQSPRYKIIEKRQSVAFWCNPISGHATLYWYQQILGQGPKLLIQFQNNGVVDDSQLPKDRFSAERLKGVDSTLKIQPAKLEDSAVYLCASSLGGQGKTQYFGPGTRLLVL.

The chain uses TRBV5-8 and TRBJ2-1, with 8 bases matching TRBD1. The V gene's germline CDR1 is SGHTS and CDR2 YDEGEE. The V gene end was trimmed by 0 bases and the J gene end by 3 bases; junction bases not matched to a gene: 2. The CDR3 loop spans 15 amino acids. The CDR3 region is CASSLGTGNYNEQFF. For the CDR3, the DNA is TGTGCCAGCAGCTTGGGGACAGGGAACTACAATGAGCAGTTCTTC.

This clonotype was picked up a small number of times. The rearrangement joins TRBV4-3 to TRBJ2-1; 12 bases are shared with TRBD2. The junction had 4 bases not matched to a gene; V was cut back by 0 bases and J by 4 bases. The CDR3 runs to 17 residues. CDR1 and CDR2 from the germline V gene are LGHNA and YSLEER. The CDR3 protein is CASSQEGLAGLYNEQFF. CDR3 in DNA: TGCGCCAGCAGCCAAGAAGGACTAGCGGGACTATACAATGAGCAGTTCTTC.

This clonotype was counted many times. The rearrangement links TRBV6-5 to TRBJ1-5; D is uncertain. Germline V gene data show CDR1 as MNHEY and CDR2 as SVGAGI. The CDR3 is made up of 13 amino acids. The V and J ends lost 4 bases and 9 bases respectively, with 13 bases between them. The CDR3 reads CASSSGFGRPQHF. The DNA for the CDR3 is TGTGCCAGCAGTTCGGGATTTGGACGGCCCCAGCATTTT.

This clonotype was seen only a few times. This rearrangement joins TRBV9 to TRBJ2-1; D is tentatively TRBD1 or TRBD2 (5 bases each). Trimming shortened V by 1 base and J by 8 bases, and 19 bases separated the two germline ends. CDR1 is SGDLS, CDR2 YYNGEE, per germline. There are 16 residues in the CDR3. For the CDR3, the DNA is TGTGCCAGCAGCGTAACCTCCGGGCAGGGACGTGATGAGCAGTTCTTC. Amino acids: CASSVTSGQGRDEQFF.

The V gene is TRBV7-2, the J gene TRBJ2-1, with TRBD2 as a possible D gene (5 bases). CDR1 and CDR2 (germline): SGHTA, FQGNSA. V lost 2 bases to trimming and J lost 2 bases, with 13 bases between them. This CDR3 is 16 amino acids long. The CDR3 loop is CASSLFTGIAYNEQFF. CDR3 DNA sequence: TGTGCCAGCAGCTTATTTACGGGGATCGCCTACAATGAGCAGTTCTTC.

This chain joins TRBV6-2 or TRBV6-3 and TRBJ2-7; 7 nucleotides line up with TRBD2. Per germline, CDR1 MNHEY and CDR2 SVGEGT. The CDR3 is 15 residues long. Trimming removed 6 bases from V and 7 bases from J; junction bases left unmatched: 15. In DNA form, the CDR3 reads TGTGCCAGCAGCCACAGGCAGCGGGGAGCCTGGGAGCAGTACTTC. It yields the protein CASSHRQRGAWEQYF.

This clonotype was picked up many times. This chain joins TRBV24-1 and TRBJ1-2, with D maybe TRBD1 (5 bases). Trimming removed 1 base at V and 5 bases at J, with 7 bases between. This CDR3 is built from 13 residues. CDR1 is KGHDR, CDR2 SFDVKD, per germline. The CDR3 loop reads CATSDLWGYGYTF. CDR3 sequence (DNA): TGTGCCACCAGTGATTTATGGGGGTATGGCTACACCTTC.

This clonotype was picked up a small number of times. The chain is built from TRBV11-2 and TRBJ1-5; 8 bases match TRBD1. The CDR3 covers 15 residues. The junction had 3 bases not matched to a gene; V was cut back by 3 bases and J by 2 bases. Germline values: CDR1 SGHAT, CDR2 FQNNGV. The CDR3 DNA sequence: TGTGCCAGCAGCTTTACAGGGGGGGGCAATCAGCCCCAGCATTTT. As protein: CASSFTGGGNQPQHF.